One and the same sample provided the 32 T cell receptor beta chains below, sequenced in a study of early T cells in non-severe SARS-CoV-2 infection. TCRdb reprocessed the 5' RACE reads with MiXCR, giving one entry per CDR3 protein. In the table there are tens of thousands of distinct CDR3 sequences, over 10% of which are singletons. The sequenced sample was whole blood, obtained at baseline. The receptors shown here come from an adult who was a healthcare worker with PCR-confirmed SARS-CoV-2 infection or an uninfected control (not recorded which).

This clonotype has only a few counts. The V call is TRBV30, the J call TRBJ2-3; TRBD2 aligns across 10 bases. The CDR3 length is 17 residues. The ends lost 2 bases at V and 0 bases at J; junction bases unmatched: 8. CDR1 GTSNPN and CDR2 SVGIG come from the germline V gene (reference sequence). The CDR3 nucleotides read TGTGCCTGGAGTCCGACCAGGACTAGCGGTAGCACAGATACGCAGTATTTT. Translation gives CAWSPTRTSGSTDTQYF.

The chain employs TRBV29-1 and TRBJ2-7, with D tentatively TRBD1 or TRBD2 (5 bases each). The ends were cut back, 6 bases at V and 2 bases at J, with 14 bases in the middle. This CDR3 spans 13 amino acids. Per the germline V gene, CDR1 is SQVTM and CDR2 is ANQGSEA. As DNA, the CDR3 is TGCAGCGTCACGGGACCGCTTCCCTACGAGCAGTACTTC. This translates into CSVTGPLPYEQYF.

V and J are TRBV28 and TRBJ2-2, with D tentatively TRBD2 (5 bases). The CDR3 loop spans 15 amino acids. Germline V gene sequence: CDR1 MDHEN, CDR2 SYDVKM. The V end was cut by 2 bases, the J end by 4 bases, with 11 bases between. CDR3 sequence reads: CASSLIGSSTGELFF. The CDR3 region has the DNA TGTGCCAGCAGTTTAATAGGGAGTAGCACCGGGGAGCTGTTTTTT.

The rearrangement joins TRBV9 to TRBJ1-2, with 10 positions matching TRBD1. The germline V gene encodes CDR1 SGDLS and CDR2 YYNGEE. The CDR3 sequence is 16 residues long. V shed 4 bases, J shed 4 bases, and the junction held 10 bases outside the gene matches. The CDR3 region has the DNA TGTGCCAGCAGCCCTAGGACAGGGGGTATATCCTATGGCTACACCTTC. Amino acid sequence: CASSPRTGGISYGYTF.

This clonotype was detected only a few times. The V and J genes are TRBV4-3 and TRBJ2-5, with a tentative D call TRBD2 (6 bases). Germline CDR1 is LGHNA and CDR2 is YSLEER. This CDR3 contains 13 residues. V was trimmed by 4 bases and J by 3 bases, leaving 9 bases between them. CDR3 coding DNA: TGCGCCAGCAGCCCGGGACTGGAAGAGACCCAGTACTTC. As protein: CASSPGLEETQYF.

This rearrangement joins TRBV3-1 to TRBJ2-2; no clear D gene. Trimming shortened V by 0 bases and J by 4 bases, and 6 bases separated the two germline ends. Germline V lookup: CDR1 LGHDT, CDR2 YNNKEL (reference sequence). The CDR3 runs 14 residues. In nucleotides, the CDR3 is TGTGCCAGCAGCCAAGAAGTCCTCACCGGGGAGCTGTTTTTT. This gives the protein CASSQEVLTGELFF. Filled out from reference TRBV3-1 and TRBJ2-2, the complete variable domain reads DTAVSQTPKYLVTQMGNDKSIKCEQNLGHDTMYWYKQDSKKFLKIMFSYNNKELIINETVPNRFSPKSPDKAHLNLHINSLELGDSAVYFCASSQEVLTGELFFGEGSRLTVL.

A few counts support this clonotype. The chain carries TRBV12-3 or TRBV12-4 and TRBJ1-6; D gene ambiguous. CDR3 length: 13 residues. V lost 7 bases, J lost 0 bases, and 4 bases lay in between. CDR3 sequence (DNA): TGTGCCAGCAAGAGCTCCTATAATTCACCCCTCCACTTT. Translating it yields CASKSSYNSPLHF.

The CDR3 coding sequence is TGTGCCAGCAGCTTAGGCACCCCTTACGAGCAGTACTTC. Its protein is CASSLGTPYEQYF. This sequence joins TRBV11-2 and TRBJ2-7; D is unclear. CDR1 is SGHAT, CDR2 FQNNGV, per germline. The CDR3 runs 13 residues. Trimming took off 1 base at V and 4 bases at J, with 8 bases between the two ends.

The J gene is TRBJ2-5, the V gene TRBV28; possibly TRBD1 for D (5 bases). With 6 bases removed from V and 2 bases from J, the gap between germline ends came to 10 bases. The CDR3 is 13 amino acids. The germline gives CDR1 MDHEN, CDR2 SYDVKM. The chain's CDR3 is CASRTRQQETQYF. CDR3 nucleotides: TGTGCCAGCAGAACTCGACAGCAAGAGACCCAGTACTTC. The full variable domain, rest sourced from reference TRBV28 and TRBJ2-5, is DVKVTQSSRYLVKRTGEKVFLECVQDMDHENMFWYRQDPGLGLRLIYFSYDVKMKEKGDIPEGYSVSREKKERFSLILESASTNQTSMYLCASRTRQQETQYFGPGTRLLVL.

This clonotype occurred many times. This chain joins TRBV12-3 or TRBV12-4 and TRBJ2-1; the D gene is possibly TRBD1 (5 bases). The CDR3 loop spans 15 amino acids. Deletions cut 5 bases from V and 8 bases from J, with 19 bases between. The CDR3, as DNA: TGTGCCAGCAGTCCCACATCAGGGATGTCCGATGAGCAGTTCTTC. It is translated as CASSPTSGMSDEQFF.

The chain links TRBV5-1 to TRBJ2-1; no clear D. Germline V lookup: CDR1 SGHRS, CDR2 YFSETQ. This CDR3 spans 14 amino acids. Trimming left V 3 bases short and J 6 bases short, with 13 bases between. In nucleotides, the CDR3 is TGCGCCAGCAGCTCGCTGGATCTTATCAATGAGCAGTTCTTC. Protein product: CASSSLDLINEQFF.

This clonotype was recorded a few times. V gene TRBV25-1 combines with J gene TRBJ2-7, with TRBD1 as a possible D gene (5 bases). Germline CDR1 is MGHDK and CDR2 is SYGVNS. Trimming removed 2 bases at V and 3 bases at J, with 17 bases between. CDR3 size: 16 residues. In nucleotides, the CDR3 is TGTGCCAGCAGTGAACTTACAGGACCGAGCGTCTACGAGCAGTACTTC. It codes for CASSELTGPSVYEQYF.

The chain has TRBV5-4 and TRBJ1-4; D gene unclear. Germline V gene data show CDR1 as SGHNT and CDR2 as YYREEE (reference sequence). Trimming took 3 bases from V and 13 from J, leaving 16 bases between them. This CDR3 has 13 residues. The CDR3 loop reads CASSYRAQDGLFF. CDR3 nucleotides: TGTGCCAGCAGCTACCGGGCGCAAGACGGACTGTTTTTT.

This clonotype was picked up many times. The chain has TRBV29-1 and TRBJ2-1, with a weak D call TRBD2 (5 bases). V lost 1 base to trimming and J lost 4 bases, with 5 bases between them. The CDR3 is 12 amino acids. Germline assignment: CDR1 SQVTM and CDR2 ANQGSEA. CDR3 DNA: TGCAGCGTTGAAGGGAGGTACAATGAGCAGTTCTTC. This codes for CSVEGRYNEQFF.

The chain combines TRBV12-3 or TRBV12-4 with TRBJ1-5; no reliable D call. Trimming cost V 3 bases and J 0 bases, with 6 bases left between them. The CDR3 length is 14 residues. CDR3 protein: CASSFGDSNQPQHF. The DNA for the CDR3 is TGTGCCAGCAGTTTCGGAGATAGCAATCAGCCCCAGCATTTT.

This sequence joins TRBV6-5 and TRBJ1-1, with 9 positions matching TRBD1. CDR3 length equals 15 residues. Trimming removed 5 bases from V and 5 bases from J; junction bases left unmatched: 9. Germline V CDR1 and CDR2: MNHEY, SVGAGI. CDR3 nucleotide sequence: TGTGCCAGCAGTAGAAACAGGGGGCTGGGAACTGAAGCTTTCTTT. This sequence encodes CASSRNRGLGTEAFF.

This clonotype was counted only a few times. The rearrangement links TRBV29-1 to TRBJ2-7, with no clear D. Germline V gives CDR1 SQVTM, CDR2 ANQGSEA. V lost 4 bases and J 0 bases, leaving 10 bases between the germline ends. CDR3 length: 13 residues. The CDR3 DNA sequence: TGCAGCGTTGCGGTGGAGTTCTCCTACGAGCAGTACTTC. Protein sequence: CSVAVEFSYEQYF.

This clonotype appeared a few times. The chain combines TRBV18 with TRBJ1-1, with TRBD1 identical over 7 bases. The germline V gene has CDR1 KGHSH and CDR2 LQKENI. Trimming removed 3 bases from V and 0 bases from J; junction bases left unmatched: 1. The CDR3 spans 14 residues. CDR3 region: CASSPGQLNTEAFF. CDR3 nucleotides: TGTGCCAGCTCACCGGGACAGCTGAACACTGAAGCTTTCTTT.

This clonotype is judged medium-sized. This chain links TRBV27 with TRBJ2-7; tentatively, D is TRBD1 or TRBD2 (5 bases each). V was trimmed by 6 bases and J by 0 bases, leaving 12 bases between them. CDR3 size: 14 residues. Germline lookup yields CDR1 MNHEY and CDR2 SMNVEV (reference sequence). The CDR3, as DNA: TGTGCCAGCAGGGGACGCTCGAGCTCCTACGAGCAGTACTTC. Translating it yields CASRGRSSSYEQYF.

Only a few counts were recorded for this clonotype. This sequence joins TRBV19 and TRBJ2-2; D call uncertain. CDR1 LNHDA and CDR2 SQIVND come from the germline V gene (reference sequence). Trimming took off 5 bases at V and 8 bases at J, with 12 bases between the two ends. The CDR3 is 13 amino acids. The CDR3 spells CASSPLPGGELFF. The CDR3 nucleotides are TGTGCCAGTAGTCCCTTACCTGGAGGGGAGCTGTTTTTT. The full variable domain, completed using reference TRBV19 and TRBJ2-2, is DGGITQSPKYLFRKEGQNVTLSCEQNLNHDAMYWYRQDPGQGLRLIYYSQIVNDFQKGDIAEGYSVSREKKESFPLTVTSAQKNPTAFYLCASSPLPGGELFFGEGSRLTVL.

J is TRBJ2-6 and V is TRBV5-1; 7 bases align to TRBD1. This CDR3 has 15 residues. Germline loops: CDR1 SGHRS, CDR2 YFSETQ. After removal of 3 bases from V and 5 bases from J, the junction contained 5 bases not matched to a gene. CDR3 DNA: TGCGCCAGCAGCTCTCCGACAGGGAGGGCCAACGTCCTGACTTTC. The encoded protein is CASSSPTGRANVLTF.

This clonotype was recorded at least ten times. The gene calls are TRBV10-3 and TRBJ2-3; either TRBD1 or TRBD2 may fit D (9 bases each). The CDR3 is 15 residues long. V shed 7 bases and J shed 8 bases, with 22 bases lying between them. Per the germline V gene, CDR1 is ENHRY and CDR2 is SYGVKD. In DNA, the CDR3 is TGTGCCATCAATGCGGACAGGGGACTAGCTGCTACGCAGTATTTT. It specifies CAINADRGLAATQYF.

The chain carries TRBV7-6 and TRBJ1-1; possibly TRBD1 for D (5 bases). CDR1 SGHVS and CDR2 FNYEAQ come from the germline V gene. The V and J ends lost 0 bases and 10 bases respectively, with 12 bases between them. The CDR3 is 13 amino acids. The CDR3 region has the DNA TGTGCCAGCAGCTTAGCGATTGGGGGAACAGCTTTCTTT. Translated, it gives CASSLAIGGTAFF. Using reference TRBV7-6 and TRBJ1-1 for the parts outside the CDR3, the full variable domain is GAGVSQSPRYKVTKRGQDVALRCDPISGHVSLYWYRQALGQGPEFLTYFNYEAQQDKSGLPNDRFSAERPEGSISTLTIQRTEQRDSAMYRCASSLAIGGTAFFGQGTRLTVV.

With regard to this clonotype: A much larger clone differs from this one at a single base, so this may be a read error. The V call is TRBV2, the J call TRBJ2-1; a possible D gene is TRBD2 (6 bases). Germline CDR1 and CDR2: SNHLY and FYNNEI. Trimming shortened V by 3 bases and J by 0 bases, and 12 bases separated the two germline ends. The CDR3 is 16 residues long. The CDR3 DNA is TGTGCCAGCAGTGATCTAGCGCAGAACTCCTACAATGAGCAGTTCTTC. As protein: CASSDLAQNSYNEQFF.

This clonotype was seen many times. CDR3 residues: CATGTSGMFVQFF. CDR3 nucleotide sequence: TGTGCCACCGGGACTAGCGGGATGTTTGTGCAGTTCTTC. The chain couples TRBV19 to TRBJ2-1; 13 nucleotides line up with TRBD2. CDR1 LNHDA and CDR2 SQIVND come from the germline V gene (reference sequence). V trimming: 10 bases; J trimming: 12 bases; junction bases outside the gene matches: 9. The CDR3 spans 13 residues.

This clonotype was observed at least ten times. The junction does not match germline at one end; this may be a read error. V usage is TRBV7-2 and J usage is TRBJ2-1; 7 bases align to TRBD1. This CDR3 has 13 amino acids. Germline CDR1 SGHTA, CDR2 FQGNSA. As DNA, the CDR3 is TGTGCCAGCAGCTTAGGTTCCCAGGGGGTCTATGTCTTC. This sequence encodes CASSLGSQGVYVF. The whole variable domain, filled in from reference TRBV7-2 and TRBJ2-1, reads GAGVSQSPSNKVTEKGKDVELRCDPISGHTALYWYRQSLGQGLEFLIYFQGNSAPDKSGLPSDRFSAERTGGSVSTLTIQRTQQEDSAVYLCASSLGSQGVYVFGPGTRLTVL.

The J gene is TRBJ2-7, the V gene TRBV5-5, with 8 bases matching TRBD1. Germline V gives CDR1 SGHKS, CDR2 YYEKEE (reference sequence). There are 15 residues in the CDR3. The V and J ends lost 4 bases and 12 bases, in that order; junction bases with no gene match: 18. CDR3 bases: TGTGCCAGCAGCGGGGGAATACAGGACAGGGATTATCGGTACTTC. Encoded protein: CASSGGIQDRDYRYF.

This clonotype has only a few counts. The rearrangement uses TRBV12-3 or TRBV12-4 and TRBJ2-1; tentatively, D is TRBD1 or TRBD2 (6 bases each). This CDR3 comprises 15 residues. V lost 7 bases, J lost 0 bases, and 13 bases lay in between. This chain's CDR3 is CASNAGGGSYNEQFF. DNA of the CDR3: TGTGCCAGCAATGCAGGAGGGGGCTCCTACAATGAGCAGTTCTTC.

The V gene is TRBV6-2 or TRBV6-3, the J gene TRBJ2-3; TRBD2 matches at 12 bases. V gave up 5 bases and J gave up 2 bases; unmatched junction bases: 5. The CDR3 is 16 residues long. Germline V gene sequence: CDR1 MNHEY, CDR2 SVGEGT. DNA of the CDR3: TGTGCCAGCAGTAGGAGGACTAGCGGGATCACAGATACGCAGTATTTT. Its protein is CASSRRTSGITDTQYF.

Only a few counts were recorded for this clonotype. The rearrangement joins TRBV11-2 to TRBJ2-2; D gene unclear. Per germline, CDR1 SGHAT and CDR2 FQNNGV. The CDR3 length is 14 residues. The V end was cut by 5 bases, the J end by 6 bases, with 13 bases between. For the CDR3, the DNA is TGTGCCAGCAGCCAAGAGTTGCGTGCCGGGGAGCTGTTTTTT. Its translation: CASSQELRAGELFF.

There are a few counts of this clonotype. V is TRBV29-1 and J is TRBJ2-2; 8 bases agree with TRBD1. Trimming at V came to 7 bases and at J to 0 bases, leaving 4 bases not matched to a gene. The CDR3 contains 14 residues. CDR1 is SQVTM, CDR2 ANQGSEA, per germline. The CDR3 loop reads CSAPGQANTGELFF. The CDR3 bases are TGCAGCGCCCCGGGACAGGCGAACACCGGGGAGCTGTTTTTT.

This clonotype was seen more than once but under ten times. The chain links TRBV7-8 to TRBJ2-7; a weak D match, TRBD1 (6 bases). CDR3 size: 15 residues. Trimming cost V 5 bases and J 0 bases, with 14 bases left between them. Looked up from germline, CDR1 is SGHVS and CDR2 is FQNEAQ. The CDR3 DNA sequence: TGTGCCAGCAGCAACACCCGGGACATCTCCTACGAGCAGTACTTC. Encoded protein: CASSNTRDISYEQYF.